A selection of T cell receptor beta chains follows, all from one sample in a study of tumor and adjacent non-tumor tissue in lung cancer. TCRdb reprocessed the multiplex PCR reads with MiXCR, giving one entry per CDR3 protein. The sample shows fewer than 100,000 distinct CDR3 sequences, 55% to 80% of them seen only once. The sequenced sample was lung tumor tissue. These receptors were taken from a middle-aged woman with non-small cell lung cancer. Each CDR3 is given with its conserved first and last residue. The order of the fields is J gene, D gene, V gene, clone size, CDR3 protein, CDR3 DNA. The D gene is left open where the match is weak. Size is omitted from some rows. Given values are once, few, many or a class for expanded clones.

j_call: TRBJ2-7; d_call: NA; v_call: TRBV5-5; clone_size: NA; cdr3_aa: CAGKPGTYSYEQYF; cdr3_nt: TGTGCCGGCAAGCCAGGGACATACTCCTACGAGCAGTACTTC
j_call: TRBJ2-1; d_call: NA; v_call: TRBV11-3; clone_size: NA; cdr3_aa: CAGSLSPTIKFF; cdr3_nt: TGTGCCGGCAGCTTATCTCCTACTATCAAGTTCTTC
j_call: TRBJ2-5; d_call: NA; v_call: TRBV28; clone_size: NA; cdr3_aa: CATEGGRETQYF; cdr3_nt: TGTGCTACGGAGGGGGGGCGGGAGACCCAGTACTTC
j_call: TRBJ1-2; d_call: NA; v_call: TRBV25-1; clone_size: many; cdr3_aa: CASSPRDGYGYTF; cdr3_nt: TGTGCCAGCTCCCCCCGGGACGGCTATGGCTACACCTTC
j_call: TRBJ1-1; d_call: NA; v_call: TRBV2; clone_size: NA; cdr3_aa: CASRRDENTEAFF; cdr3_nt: TGTGCCAGCAGAAGGGACGAGAACACTGAAGCTTTCTTT
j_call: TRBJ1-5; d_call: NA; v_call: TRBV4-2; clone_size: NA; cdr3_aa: CASSQESSGQPQHF; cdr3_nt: TGTGCCAGCAGCCAAGAATCTAGCGGGCAGCCCCAGCATTTT
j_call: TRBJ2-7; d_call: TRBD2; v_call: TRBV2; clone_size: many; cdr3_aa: CASHPGLAGGKQYF; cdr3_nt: TGTGCCAGCCACCCGGGACTAGCGGGAGGAAAACAGTACTTC
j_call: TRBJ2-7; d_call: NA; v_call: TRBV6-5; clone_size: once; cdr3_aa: CVGGGQAWDEQYF; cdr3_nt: TGTGTCGGCGGGGGACAGGCTTGGGACGAGCAGTACTTC
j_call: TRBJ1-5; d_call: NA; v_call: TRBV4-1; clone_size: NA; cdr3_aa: CASIQGPRNQPQHF; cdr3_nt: TGCGCCAGCATCCAGGGACCGCGCAATCAGCCCCAGCATTTT
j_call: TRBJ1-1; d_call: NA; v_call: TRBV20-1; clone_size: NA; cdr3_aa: CNALRLGNAFF; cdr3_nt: TGCAATGCCCTCAGATTGGGGAATGCTTTCTTT
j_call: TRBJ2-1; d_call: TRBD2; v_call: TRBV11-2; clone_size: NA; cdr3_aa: CACSSGLGVYNEKFF; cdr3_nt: TGTGCCTGCAGTTCGGGACTAGGGGTATACAATGAGAAGTTCTTC
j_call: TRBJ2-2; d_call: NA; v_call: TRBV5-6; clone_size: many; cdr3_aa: CASSLAGPTGELFF; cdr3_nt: TGTGCCAGCAGCCTGGCCGGACCCACCGGGGAGCTGTTTTTT
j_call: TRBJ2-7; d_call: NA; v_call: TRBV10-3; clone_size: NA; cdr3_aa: CGISKQGNRYEQYF; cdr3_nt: TGTGGCATCAGTAAGCAGGGGAATCGTTACGAGCAGTACTTC
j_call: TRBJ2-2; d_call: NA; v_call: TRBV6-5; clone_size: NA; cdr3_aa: CVSRVAPNTGELFF; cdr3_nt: TGTGTCAGCAGAGTAGCTCCGAACACCGGGGAGCTGTTTTTT
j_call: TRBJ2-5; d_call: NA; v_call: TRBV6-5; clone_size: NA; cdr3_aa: CASSYGANGGQETQYF; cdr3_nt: TGTGCTAGCAGTTACGGGGCTAACGGGGGCCAAGAGACCCAGTACTTC
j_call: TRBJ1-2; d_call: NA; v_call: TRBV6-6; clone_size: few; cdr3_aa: CASSPANYDYTF; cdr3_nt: TGTGCCAGCAGTCCGGCTAACTATGACTACACCTTC
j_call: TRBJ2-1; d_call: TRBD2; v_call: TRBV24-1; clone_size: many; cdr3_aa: CATRLGTSEYNEQFF; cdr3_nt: TGTGCCACCAGACTCGGGACTAGCGAATACAATGAGCAGTTCTTC
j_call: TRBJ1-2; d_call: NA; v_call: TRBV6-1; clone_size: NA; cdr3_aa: CASSEAHVTVHGYTF; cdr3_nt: TGTGCCAGCAGTGAAGCGCACGTGACAGTCCATGGCTACACCTTC
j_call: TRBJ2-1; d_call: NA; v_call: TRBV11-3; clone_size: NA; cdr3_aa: CVSSAASNTYNEKFF; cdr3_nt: TGTGTCAGCAGCGCCGCATCGAACACTTACAATGAGAAGTTCTTC
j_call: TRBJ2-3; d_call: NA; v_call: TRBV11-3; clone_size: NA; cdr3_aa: CASSLGSPWAPRPTDTQYF; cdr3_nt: TGCGCCAGCAGTTTAGGTTCTCCTTGGGCTCCAAGGCCCACAGATACGCAGTATTTT
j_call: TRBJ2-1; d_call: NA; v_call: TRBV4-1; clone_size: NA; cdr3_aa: CASSQRGQSQSF; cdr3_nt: TGCGCCAGCAGCCAGAGGGGCCAGTCGCAGTCCTTC
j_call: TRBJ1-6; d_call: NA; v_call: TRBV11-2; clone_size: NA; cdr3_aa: CASRLASGNNSASHF; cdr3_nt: TGTGCCAGCAGATTAGCCTCGGGGAATAATTCAGCCTCCCACTTT
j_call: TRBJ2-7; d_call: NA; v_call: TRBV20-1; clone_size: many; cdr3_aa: CSAPGSYSYEQYF; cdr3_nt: TGCAGTGCCCCCGGGTCATACTCCTACGAGCAGTACTTC
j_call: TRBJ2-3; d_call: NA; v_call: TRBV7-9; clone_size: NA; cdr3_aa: CASSLFRGPGATTQYF; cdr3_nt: TGTGCCAGCAGCTTATTTCGGGGACCCGGAGCAACTACGCAGTATTTT
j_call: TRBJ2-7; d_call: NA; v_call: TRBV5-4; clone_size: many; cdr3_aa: CASSLPLQGHLSYEQYF; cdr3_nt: TGTGCCAGCAGCTTACCGTTACAGGGACACCTAAGCTACGAGCAGTACTTC
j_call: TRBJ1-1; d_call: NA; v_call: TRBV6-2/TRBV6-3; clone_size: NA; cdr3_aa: CASSQQNRDTEALF; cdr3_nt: TGTGCCAGCAGTCAGCAGAATCGGGACACTGAAGCTCTCTTT
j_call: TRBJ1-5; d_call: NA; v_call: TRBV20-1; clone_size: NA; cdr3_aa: CSATVGFGNQPQHF; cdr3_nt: TGCAGTGCTACGGTGGGGTTCGGCAATCAGCCCCAGCATTTT
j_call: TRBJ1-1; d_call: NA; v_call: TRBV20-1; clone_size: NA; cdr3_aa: CSTSDQGNTEAFF; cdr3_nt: TGCAGTACTAGTGATCAGGGGAACACTGAAGCTTTCTTT
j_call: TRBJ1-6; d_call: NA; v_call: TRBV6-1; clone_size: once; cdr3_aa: CASSRNRDSPLHF; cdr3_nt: TGTGCCAGCAGTCGTAACAGGGATTCACCCCTCCACTTT
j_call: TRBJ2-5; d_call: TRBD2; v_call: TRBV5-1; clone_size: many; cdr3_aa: CASSSTSGRETQYF; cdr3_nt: TGCGCCAGCAGCTCGACTAGCGGGAGAGAGACCCAGTACTTC
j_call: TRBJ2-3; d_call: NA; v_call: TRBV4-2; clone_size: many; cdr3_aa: CASSKGQTGGTDTQYF; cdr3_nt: TGTGCCAGCAGCAAAGGACAGACCGGGGGCACAGATACGCAGTATTTT
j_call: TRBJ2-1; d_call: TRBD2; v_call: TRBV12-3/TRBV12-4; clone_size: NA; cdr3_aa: CASSPTSGRARERFF; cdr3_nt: TGTGCGAGCAGCCCTACTAGCGGGAGGGCCAGGGAGCGGTTCTTC
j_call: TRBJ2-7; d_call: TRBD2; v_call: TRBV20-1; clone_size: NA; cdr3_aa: CSTTTSGSGYEQYF; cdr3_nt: TGCAGTACGACCACTAGCGGGAGTGGCTACGAGCAGTACTTC
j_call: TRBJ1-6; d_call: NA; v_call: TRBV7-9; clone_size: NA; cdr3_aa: CASSRESANSRLQF; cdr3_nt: TGTGCCAGCAGTCGAGAATCGGCCAATTCACGCCTCCAATTT
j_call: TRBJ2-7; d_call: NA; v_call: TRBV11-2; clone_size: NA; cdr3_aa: CASSLLLNSYEQYF; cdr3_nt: TGTGCCAGTAGCTTACTCTTAAACTCCTACGAGCAGTACTTC
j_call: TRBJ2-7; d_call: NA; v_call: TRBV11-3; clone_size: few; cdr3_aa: CASSLAKGSEQYF; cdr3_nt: TGTGCTAGCAGCCTCGCGAAGGGGTCTGAGCAGTACTTC
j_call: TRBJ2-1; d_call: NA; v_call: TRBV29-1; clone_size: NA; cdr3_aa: CSVMRGGGEHLF; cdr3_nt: TGCAGCGTTATGAGGGGCGGCGGGGAGCACTTGTTC
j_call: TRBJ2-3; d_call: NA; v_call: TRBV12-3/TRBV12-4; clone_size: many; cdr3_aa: CASSQRQLVRGTDTQYF; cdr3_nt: TGTGCCAGCAGTCAAAGACAGCTGGTTCGTGGCACAGATACGCAGTATTTT
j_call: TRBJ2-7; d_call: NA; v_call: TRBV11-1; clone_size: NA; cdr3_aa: CASGAQGGVYEQYF; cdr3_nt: TGTGCCAGCGGTGCGCAAGGCGGAGTGTACGAACAGTACTTC
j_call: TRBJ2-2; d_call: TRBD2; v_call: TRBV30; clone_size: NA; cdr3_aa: CAWRTSGLNTGDLFF; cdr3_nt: TGTGCCTGGAGGACTAGCGGGTTGAATACCGGGGACCTGTTTTTT